Reported below is one T cell receptor (beta chain). This sample was included in a study of T cell changes during pregnancy in multiple sclerosis. Generated by immunoSEQ multiplex PCR, the TCRdb table keeps only in-frame clones and is missing some. Here the sample spans fewer than 55,000 clones, roughly 88% being singletons. This TCR came from a female donor in good health, enrolled as a control in a pregnancy study. The starting material was peripheral blood, obtained in the second trimester of pregnancy.

The CDR3 here is CASSLYRQPQHF. CDR3 nucleotides: TGTGCCAGCTCACTATACCGGCAGCCCCAGCATTTT. The chain links TRBV18 to TRBJ1-5, with D uncertain. The germline V gene has CDR1 KGHSH and CDR2 LQKENI. The CDR3 covers 12 residues. The V gene lost 4 bases and the J gene lost 7 bases, with 8 bases spanning the gap.